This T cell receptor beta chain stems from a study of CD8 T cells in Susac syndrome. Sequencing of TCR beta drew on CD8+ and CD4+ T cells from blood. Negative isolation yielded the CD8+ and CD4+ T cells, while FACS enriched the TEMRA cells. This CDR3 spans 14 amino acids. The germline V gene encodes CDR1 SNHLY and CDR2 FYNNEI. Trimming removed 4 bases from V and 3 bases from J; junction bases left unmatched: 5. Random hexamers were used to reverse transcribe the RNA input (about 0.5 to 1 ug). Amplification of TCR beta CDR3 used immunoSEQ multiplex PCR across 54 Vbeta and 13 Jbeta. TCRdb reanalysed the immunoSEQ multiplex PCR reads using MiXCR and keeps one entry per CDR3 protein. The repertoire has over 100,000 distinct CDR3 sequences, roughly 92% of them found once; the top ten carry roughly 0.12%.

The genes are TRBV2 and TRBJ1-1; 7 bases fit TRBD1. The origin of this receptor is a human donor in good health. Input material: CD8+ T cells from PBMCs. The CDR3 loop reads CASSGTGVDTEAFF. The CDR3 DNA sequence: TGTGCCAGCAGTGGAACAGGGGTAGACACTGAAGCTTTCTTT.